This is a list of T cell receptor beta chains from one sample in a study of blood T cell repertoires in COVID-19. Data came from immunoSEQ multiplex PCR; TCRdb stores just in-frame clones and leaves some out. The sample holds roughly 150,000 clones, about 81% seen once. Material for sequencing was peripheral blood. All receptors come from a human donor in a cohort sampled during active COVID-19. CDR3s include the opening cysteine and the closing phenylalanine or tryptophan. D genes are given only for firm matches. Rows may omit the clone size; those that give it use once, few, many or a size class.

CDR3 protein: CASRLGQELRGEGYTF
CDR3 DNA: TGCGCCAGCAGACTCGGACAGGAGCTTCGAGGGGAAGGCTACACCTTC
clone size: once
V gene: TRBV5-1
D gene: TRBD1
J gene: TRBJ1-2

CDR3 protein: CASSSSGTGREAEQYF
CDR3 DNA: TGTGCCAGCAGTTCCTCCGGGACAGGTAGGGAGGCCGAGCAGTACTTC
clone size: -
V gene: TRBV28
D gene: TRBD1
J gene: TRBJ2-7

CDR3 protein: CASRGQTNYGYTF
CDR3 DNA: TGTGCCAGCAGAGGACAGACAAACTATGGCTACACCTTC
clone size: -
V gene: TRBV7-2
D gene: -
J gene: TRBJ1-2

CDR3 protein: CASSYSDREGNTIYF
CDR3 DNA: TGTGCCAGCAGTTACTCGGACAGGGAAGGAAACACCATATATTTT
clone size: -
V gene: TRBV6-5
D gene: TRBD1
J gene: TRBJ1-3

CDR3 protein: CASSLKSGSGDGYTF
CDR3 DNA: TGTGCCAGCAGCTTGAAATCCGGGAGTGGGGATGGCTACACCTTC
clone size: -
V gene: TRBV5-4
D gene: -
J gene: TRBJ1-2

CDR3 protein: CASSRPPGSPRGHEQYF
CDR3 DNA: TGTGCCAGCAGTCGACCTCCAGGGTCCCCCCGAGGACACGAGCAGTACTTC
clone size: -
V gene: TRBV2
D gene: -
J gene: TRBJ2-7

CDR3 protein: CASSLTGYNQPQHF
CDR3 DNA: TGTGCCAGCAGCCTGACTGGCTACAATCAGCCCCAGCATTTT
clone size: -
V gene: TRBV6-6
D gene: -
J gene: TRBJ1-5

CDR3 protein: CAWGLAGADTQYF
CDR3 DNA: TGTGCCTGGGGACTAGCGGGAGCAGATACGCAGTATTTT
clone size: -
V gene: TRBV30
D gene: TRBD2
J gene: TRBJ2-3

CDR3 protein: CAWGLGGNTEAFF
CDR3 DNA: TGTGCCTGGGGGTTGGGGGGGAACACTGAAGCTTTCTTT
clone size: -
V gene: TRBV30
D gene: -
J gene: TRBJ1-1

CDR3 protein: CASSLVGGSSYEQYF
CDR3 DNA: TGCGCCAGCAGCTTGGTGGGGGGGAGCTCCTACGAGCAGTACTTC
clone size: few
V gene: TRBV5-1
D gene: TRBD2
J gene: TRBJ2-7

CDR3 protein: CASTDSYQPQHF
CDR3 DNA: TGTGCCAGCACGGACAGCTATCAGCCCCAGCATTTT
clone size: -
V gene: TRBV6-5
D gene: -
J gene: TRBJ1-5

CDR3 protein: CASSPSWGRAATNEKLFF
CDR3 DNA: TGTGCCAGCAGCCCCTCCTGGGGCAGGGCCGCAACTAATGAAAAACTGTTTTTT
clone size: few
V gene: TRBV7-9
D gene: -
J gene: TRBJ1-4

CDR3 protein: CASSKQGSGELFF
CDR3 DNA: TGTGCCAGCAGTAAACAGGGCTCCGGGGAGCTGTTTTTT
clone size: few
V gene: TRBV9
D gene: -
J gene: TRBJ2-2

CDR3 protein: CAWSVLGSGNEKLFF
CDR3 DNA: TGTGCCTGGAGTGTATTAGGATCCGGGAATGAAAAACTGTTTTTT
clone size: -
V gene: TRBV30
D gene: -
J gene: TRBJ1-4

CDR3 protein: CASSQDIPDTQYF
CDR3 DNA: TGCGCCAGCAGCCAAGATATTCCAGATACGCAGTATTTT
clone size: -
V gene: TRBV4-3
D gene: -
J gene: TRBJ2-3

CDR3 protein: CASSPYLASGSITGELFF
CDR3 DNA: TGTGCCAGCAGTCCTTACCTTGCTAGCGGGAGTATCACCGGGGAGCTGTTTTTT
clone size: -
V gene: TRBV27
D gene: TRBD2
J gene: TRBJ2-2

CDR3 protein: CASSSSGQGAADTQYF
CDR3 DNA: TGCGCCAGCAGCTCCTCAGGACAGGGCGCAGCAGATACGCAGTATTTT
clone size: -
V gene: TRBV5-1
D gene: TRBD1
J gene: TRBJ2-3

CDR3 protein: CASSYNTGGNYEQYF
CDR3 DNA: TGTGCCAGCAGTTACAACACAGGGGGAAACTACGAGCAGTACTTC
clone size: -
V gene: TRBV7-2
D gene: TRBD1
J gene: TRBJ2-7

CDR3 protein: CASSVGTSASYNEQFF
CDR3 DNA: TGTGCCAGCAGCGTTGGGACTAGCGCCTCCTACAATGAGCAGTTCTTC
clone size: -
V gene: TRBV9
D gene: TRBD2
J gene: TRBJ2-1

CDR3 protein: CASSPRDTDEAFF
CDR3 DNA: TGTGCCAGTAGTCCCCGGGACACAGACGAAGCTTTCTTT
clone size: -
V gene: TRBV19
D gene: -
J gene: TRBJ1-1

CDR3 protein: CASTLTLAGWGEQYF
CDR3 DNA: TGTGCCAGCACCCTAACACTAGCGGGCTGGGGCGAGCAGTACTTC
clone size: -
V gene: TRBV2
D gene: TRBD2
J gene: TRBJ2-7

CDR3 protein: CATLGGPGLNQPQHF
CDR3 DNA: TGTGCCACCCTCGGGGGGCCCGGCCTAAATCAGCCCCAGCATTTT
clone size: -
V gene: TRBV19
D gene: -
J gene: TRBJ1-5

CDR3 protein: CASTSRDRVDSGNTIYF
CDR3 DNA: TGTGCCAGCACCTCAAGGGACAGGGTCGACTCTGGAAACACCATATATTTT
clone size: -
V gene: TRBV7-8
D gene: TRBD1
J gene: TRBJ1-3

CDR3 protein: CASTDSRNTEAFF
CDR3 DNA: TGCGCCAGCACCGACTCAAGAAACACTGAAGCTTTCTTT
clone size: -
V gene: TRBV5-1
D gene: -
J gene: TRBJ1-1

CDR3 protein: CASRDGTSGSYEQYF
CDR3 DNA: TGTGCCAGCAGGGACGGGACTAGCGGGTCTTACGAGCAGTACTTC
clone size: few
V gene: TRBV5-6
D gene: TRBD2
J gene: TRBJ2-7

CDR3 protein: CASSPRYREGTEAFF
CDR3 DNA: TGTGCCAGCAGCCCCCGCTACAGGGAAGGCACTGAAGCTTTCTTT
clone size: -
V gene: TRBV7-9
D gene: -
J gene: TRBJ1-1

CDR3 protein: CASSEALEGYGYTF
CDR3 DNA: TGTGCCAGCAGTGAAGCGCTTGAGGGCTATGGCTACACCTTC
clone size: -
V gene: TRBV2
D gene: -
J gene: TRBJ1-2

CDR3 protein: CASSPQRQGSTEAFF
CDR3 DNA: TGTGCCAGCTCACCACAGAGACAGGGTTCCACTGAAGCTTTCTTT
clone size: -
V gene: TRBV18
D gene: TRBD1
J gene: TRBJ1-1

CDR3 protein: CASRRFGEQYF
CDR3 DNA: TGTGCCAGCAGGAGGTTCGGCGAGCAGTACTTC
clone size: few
V gene: TRBV27
D gene: -
J gene: TRBJ2-7

CDR3 protein: CASSSTYEQYF
CDR3 DNA: TGTGCCAGCAGCTCCACATACGAGCAGTACTTC
clone size: -
V gene: TRBV5-4
D gene: -
J gene: TRBJ2-7

CDR3 protein: CASSLGGQGGQPQHF
CDR3 DNA: TGTGCCAGCAGCTTGGGGGGACAGGGCGGTCAGCCCCAGCATTTT
clone size: -
V gene: TRBV7-9
D gene: TRBD1
J gene: TRBJ1-5

CDR3 protein: CASSQLAGAGNEQFF
CDR3 DNA: TGTGCCAGCAGCCAACTAGCGGGAGCAGGCAATGAGCAGTTCTTC
clone size: -
V gene: TRBV7-9
D gene: TRBD2
J gene: TRBJ2-1

CDR3 protein: CASSDWGVGNQPQHF
CDR3 DNA: TGTGCCAGCAGTGACTGGGGGGTCGGCAATCAGCCCCAGCATTTT
clone size: once
V gene: TRBV6-4
D gene: -
J gene: TRBJ1-5

CDR3 protein: CASSYGDRGKLFF
CDR3 DNA: TGTGCCAGCAGTTACGGGGATCGGGGAAAACTGTTTTTT
clone size: -
V gene: TRBV12-3/TRBV12-4
D gene: -
J gene: TRBJ1-4

CDR3 protein: CASGPAGGWETQYF
CDR3 DNA: TGTGCTAGTGGCCCCGCAGGGGGATGGGAGACCCAGTACTTC
clone size: -
V gene: TRBV12-5
D gene: TRBD1
J gene: TRBJ2-5

CDR3 protein: CSVEMDSVNEQYF
CDR3 DNA: TGCAGCGTTGAAATGGACAGTGTTAACGAGCAGTACTTC
clone size: -
V gene: TRBV29-1
D gene: -
J gene: TRBJ2-7